The clone carrying this TCR beta chain has just a few counts. The method was immunoSEQ multiplex PCR; TCRdb's version includes in-frame clones alone and lacks a portion of them. The sample holds 55,000 to 70,000 clones, roughly 90% seen once. The sample is drawn from a study of blood T cell repertoires in COVID-19. The CDR3 runs 14 residues. CDR1 is LGHNA and CDR2 is YNFKEQ in the germline V gene. V was trimmed by 0 bases and J by 6 bases, leaving 9 bases between them. This TCR derives from a human donor in a cohort sampled during active COVID-19. The V and J genes are TRBV4-2 and TRBJ1-5; D not resolved. The sequencing sample was made of peripheral blood. The CDR3 here is CASSQEAEGQPQHF. CDR3 DNA: TGTGCCAGCAGCCAAGAGGCAGAGGGTCAGCCCCAGCATTTT.